This TCR beta chain was sequenced in a study of shared clonotypes between healthy human individuals. Naive CD45RA+ and memory CD45RA-negative subsets were split from CD4+ cells. The assay was immunoSEQ multiplex PCR, and TCRdb's table has in-frame clones only and misses some. Among over a million clones listed, roughly 97% were seen once. CDR1 and CDR2 (germline): MDHEN, SYDVKM. CDR3 size: 16 residues. V was shortened by 2 bases and J by 4 bases, with 17 bases between the two germline ends. Sequencing was carried out using naive CD4+ T cells sorted from blood. Subset: CD45RA+ positively selected. The clonotype was recovered from a young man in good health. The J gene is TRBJ1-1, the V gene TRBV28; D not resolved. The CDR3, as DNA: TGTGCCAGCAGTTTAGCCACAAGGGAGACGGGCACTGAAGCTTTCTTT. This encodes CASSLATRETGTEAFF.